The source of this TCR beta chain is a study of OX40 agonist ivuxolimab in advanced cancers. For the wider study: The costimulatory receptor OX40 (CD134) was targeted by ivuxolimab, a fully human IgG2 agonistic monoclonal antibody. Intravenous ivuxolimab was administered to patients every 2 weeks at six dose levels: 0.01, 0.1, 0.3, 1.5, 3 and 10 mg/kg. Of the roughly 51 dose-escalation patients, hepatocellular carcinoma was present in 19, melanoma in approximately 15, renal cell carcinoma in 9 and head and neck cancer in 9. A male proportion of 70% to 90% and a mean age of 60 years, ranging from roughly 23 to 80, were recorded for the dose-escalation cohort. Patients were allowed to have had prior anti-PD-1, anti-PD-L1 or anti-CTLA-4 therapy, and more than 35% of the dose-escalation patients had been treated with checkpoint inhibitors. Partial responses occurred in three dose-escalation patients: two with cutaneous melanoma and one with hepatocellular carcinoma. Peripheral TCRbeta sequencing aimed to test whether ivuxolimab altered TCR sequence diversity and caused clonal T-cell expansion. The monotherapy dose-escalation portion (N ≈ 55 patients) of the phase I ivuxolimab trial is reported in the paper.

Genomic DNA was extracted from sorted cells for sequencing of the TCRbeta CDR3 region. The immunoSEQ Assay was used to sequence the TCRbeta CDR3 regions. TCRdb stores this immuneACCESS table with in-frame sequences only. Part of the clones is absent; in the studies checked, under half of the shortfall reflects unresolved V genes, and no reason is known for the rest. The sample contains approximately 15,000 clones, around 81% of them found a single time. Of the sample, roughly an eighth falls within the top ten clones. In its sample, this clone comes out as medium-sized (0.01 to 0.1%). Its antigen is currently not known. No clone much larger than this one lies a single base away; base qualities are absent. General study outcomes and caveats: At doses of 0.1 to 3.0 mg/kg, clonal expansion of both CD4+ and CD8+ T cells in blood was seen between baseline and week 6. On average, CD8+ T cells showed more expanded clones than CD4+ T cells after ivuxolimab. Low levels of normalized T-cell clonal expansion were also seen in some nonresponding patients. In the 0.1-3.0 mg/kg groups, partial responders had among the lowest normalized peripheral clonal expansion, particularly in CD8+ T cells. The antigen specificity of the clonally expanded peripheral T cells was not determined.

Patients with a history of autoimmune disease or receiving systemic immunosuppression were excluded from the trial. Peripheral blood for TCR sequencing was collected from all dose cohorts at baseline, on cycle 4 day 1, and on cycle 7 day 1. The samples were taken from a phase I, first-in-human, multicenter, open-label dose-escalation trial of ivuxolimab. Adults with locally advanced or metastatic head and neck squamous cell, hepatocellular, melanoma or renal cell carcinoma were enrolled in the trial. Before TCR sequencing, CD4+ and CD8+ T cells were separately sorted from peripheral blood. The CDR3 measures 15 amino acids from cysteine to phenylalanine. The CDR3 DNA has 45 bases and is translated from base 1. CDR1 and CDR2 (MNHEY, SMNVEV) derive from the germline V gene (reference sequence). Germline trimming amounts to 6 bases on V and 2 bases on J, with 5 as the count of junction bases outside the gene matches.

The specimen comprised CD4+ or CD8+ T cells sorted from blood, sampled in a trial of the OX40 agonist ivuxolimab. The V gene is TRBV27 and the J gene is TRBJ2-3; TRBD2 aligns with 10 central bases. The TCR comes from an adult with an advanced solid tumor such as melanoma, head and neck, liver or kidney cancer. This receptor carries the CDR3 CASSQAGGPTDTQYF. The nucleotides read TGTGCCAGCAGCCAAGCGGGAGGGCCCACAGATACGCAGTATTTT.